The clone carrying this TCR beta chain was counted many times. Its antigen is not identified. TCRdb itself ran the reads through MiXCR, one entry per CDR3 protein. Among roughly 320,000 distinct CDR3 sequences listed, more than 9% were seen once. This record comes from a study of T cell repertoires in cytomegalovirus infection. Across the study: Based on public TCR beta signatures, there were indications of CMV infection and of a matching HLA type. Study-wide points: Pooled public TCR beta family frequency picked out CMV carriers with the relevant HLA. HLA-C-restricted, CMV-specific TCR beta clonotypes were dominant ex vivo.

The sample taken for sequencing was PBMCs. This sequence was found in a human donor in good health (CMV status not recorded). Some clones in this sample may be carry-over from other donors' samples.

The CDR3 nucleotides read TGTGCCAGCACGGACAGGGTTCATTCACCCCTCCACTTT. This gives the protein CASTDRVHSPLHF. J is TRBJ1-6 and V is TRBV7-2, with TRBD1 matching over 8 bases. CDR3 length: 13 amino acids. V lost 7 bases to trimming and J lost 8 bases; unmatched junction nucleotides: 4. Germline CDR1 and CDR2: SGHTA and FQGNSA.